The T cell receptor (beta chain) under discussion was sequenced for a study of cytomegalovirus exposure and HLA in healthy donors. Study observations and caveats: Among the CMV-associated chains, three were confirmed in vitro as specific for CMV antigens. The majority of TCR sequences were rare, yet some public TCRs appeared in many donors. The classifier, whose performance was assessed in both the original and validation cohorts, reportedly diagnosed cytomegalovirus status with high specificity and sensitivity.

This CDR3 spans 14 amino acids. V lost 3 bases and J 4 bases, leaving 12 bases between the germline ends. Looked up from germline, CDR1 is ENHRY and CDR2 is SYGVKD. The donors were in the roughly 120-subject validation cohort, distinct from the 666-subject first cohort. In its sample, this clone was seen many times. Its antigen is still unknown. Sequencing was performed with immunoSEQ multiplex PCR; in TCRdb, only in-frame clones are kept and a portion is missing. The table includes about 270,000 clones, around 85% detected once. This chain uses TRBV10-3 with TRBJ1-2; no definite D call. The sample consisted of PBMCs. This sequence was found in a woman between 18 and 30 years old in good health and CMV-seronegative. This CDR3 reads CAISEGLRAYGYTF. The DNA for the CDR3 is TGTGCCATCAGTGAAGGACTCCGGGCCTATGGCTACACCTTC.